Each of the 6 T cell receptor beta chains below was sequenced from the same sample in a study of shared clonotypes between healthy human individuals. Here immunoSEQ multiplex PCR was the method, and the copy in TCRdb shows in-frame clones only, minus some. The sample contains 800,000 to 1,200,000 clones, about four fifths of which appear only once. Sample: memory CD4+ T cells from PBMCs. Stated subset: CD45RA-negative fraction. These receptors all stem from a man aged 18 to 30 in good health. Some clones in this sample may be carry-over from other donors' samples.

The chain recombines TRBV19 with TRBJ2-7; the D is unclear. The CDR3 loop spans 13 amino acids. Trimming shortened V by 3 bases and J by 2 bases, and 8 bases separated the two germline ends. CDR1 is LNHDA, CDR2 SQIVND, per germline (reference sequence). CDR3 loop: CASSMSSPYEQYF. The CDR3 DNA reads TGTGCCAGTAGTATGTCTAGTCCCTACGAGCAGTACTTC.

This chain connects TRBV2 to TRBJ1-2; 7 bases are shared with TRBD1. The CDR3 runs 12 residues. Losses at the gene ends were 6 bases for V and 2 bases for J; bases not matched to a gene: 0. CDR1 is SNHLY, CDR2 FYNNEI, per germline. CDR3 nucleotides: TGTGCCAGCAGGGACAGGAACTATGGCTACACCTTC. This encodes CASRDRNYGYTF.

This clone was observed once. The chain employs TRBV4-2 and TRBJ1-1; 7 bases are shared with TRBD1. The germline gives CDR1 LGHNA, CDR2 YNFKEQ. This CDR3 has 14 amino acids. V was clipped by 4 bases and J by 1 base; unmatched bases: 3. The CDR3: CASSRDSPNTEAFF. In DNA, the CDR3 is TGTGCCAGCAGCCGGGACAGTCCGAACACTGAAGCTTTCTTT.

The V call is TRBV5-1, the J call TRBJ2-3; D gene unclear. The CDR3 spans 14 residues. Germline CDR1 SGHRS, CDR2 YFSETQ. The V end was cut by 5 bases, the J end by 2 bases, with 12 bases between. CDR3 coding DNA: TGCGCCAGCAGACTCTTCCCTGACACAGATACGCAGTATTTT. Translation gives CASRLFPDTDTQYF.

This chain connects TRBV6-6 to TRBJ1-2; weak D call: TRBD1 (6 bases). This CDR3 has 15 amino acids. CDR1 and CDR2 from the germline V gene are MNHNY and SVGAGI (reference sequence). Trimming pared 6 bases from V and 5 bases from J, leaving 19 bases between. The CDR3 DNA follows: TGTGCCAGCAGCTCCCAGGGGTCCGTTGGGTATGGCTACACCTTC. This encodes CASSSQGSVGYGYTF.

The chain uses TRBV28 and TRBJ1-1; no firm D call. Germline V CDR1 and CDR2: MDHEN, SYDVKM. The CDR3 is made up of 14 amino acids. Trimming took 8 bases from V and 5 from J, leaving 18 bases between them. The CDR3: CASLGPGGLTEAFF. The CDR3 DNA sequence: TGTGCCAGCTTGGGTCCGGGTGGCTTAACTGAAGCTTTCTTT. Together with reference TRBV28 and TRBJ1-1, the CDR3 gives the full variable domain: DVKVTQSSRYLVKRTGEKVFLECVQDMDHENMFWYRQDPGLGLRLIYFSYDVKMKEKGDIPEGYSVSREKKERFSLILESASTNQTSMYLCASLGPGGLTEAFFGQGTRLTVV.